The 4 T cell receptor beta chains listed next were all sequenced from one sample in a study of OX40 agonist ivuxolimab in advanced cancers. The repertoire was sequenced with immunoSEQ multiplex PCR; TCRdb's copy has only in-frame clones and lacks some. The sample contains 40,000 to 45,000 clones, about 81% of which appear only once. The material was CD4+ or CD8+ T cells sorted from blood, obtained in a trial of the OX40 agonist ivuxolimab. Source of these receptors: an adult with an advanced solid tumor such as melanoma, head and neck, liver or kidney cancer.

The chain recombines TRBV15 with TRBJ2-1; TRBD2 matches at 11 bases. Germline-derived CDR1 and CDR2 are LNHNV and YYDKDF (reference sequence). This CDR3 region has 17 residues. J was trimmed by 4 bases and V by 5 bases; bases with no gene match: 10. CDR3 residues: CATSGGPGTSGYNEQFF. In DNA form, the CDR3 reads TGTGCCACCAGCGGGGGACCCGGGACTAGCGGTTACAATGAGCAGTTCTTC. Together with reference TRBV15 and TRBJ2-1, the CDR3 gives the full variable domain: DAMVIQNPRYQVTQFGKPVTLSCSQTLNHNVMYWYQQKSSQAPKLLFHYYDKDFNNEADTPDNFQSRRPNTSFCFLDIRSPGLGDTAMYLCATSGGPGTSGYNEQFFGPGTRLTVL.

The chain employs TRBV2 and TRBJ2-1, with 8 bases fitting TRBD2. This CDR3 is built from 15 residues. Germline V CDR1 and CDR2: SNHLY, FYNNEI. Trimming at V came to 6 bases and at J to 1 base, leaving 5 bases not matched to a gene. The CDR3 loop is CASSGGRSSYNEQFF. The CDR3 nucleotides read TGTGCCAGCAGCGGCGGGAGGTCGTCCTACAATGAGCAGTTCTTC.

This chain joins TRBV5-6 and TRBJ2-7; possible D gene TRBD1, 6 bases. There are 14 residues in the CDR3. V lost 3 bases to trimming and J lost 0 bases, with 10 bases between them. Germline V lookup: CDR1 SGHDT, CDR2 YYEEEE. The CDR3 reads CASSSQGSSYEQYV. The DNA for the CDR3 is TGTGCCAGCAGCTCCCAGGGGAGCTCCTACGAGCAGTACGTC.

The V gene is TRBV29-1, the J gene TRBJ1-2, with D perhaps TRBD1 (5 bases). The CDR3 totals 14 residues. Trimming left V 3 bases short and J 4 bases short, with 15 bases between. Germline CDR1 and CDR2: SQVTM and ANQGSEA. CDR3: CSVDSTGFGYGYTF. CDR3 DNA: TGCAGCGTTGACTCCACAGGCTTCGGCTATGGCTACACCTTC.